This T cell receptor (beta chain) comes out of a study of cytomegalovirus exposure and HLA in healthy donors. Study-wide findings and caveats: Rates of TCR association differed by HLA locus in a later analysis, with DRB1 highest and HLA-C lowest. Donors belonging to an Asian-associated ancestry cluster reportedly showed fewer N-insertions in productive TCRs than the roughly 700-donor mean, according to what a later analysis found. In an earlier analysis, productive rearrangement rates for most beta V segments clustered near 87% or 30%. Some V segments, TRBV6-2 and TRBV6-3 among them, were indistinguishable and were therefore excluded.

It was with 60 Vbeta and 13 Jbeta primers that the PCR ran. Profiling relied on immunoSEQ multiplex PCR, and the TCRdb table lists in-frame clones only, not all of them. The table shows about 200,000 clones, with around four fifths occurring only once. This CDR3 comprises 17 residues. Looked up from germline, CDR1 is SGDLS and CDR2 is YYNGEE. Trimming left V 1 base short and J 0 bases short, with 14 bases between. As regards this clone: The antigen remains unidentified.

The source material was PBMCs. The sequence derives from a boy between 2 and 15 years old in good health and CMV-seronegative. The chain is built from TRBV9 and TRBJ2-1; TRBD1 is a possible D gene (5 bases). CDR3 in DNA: TGTGCCAGCAGCGTACCGGCAGGGTCCAGCTCCTACAATGAGCAGTTCTTC. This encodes CASSVPAGSSSYNEQFF.